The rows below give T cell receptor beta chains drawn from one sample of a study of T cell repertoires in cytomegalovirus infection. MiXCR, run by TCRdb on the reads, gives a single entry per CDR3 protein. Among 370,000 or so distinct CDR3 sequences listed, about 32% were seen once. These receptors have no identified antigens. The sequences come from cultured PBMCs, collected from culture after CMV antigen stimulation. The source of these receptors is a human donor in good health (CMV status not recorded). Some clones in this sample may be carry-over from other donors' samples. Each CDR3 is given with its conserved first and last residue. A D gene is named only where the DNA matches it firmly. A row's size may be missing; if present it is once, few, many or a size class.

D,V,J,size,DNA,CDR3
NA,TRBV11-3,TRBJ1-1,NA,TGTGCCAGCAGCCAAGTCTTAGGGGGAAACACTGAAGCTTTCTTT,CASSQVLGGNTEAFF
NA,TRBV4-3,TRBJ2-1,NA,TGCGCCAGCAGCCAAGAATGGCTAGGCTCCTACAATGAGCAGTTCTTC,CASSQEWLGSYNEQFF
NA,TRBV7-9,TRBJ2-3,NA,TGTGCCAGCAGCTTAGAAGGGTCTGGCACAGATACGCAGTATTTT,CASSLEGSGTDTQYF
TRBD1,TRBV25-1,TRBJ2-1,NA,TGTGCCAGCAGTGAATCAGGGGGACCCTACAATGAGCAGTTCTTC,CASSESGGPYNEQFF
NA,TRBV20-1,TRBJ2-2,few,TGCAGTGCGCCGGTCCTCGGGACCGGGGAGCTGTTTTTT,CSAPVLGTGELFF
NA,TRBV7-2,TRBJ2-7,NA,TGTGCCAGCAGCTTAGCCACGGGAGACTACGAGCAGTACTTC,CASSLATGDYEQYF
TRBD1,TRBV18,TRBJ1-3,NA,TGTGCCAGCTCACCCCTGTTGGGACAGCGGGGTACCCCGGCTGGAAACACCATATATTTT,CASSPLLGQRGTPAGNTIYF
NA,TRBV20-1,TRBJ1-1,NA,TGCAGTGCTAGAGATGGGGCGAGGTCAATGAACACTGAAGCTTTCTTT,CSARDGARSMNTEAFF
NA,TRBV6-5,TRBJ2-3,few,TGTGCCAGCAGTCCCTCCTGGTCTCTAAGCACAGATACGCAGTATTTT,CASSPSWSLSTDTQYF
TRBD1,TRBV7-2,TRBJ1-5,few,TGTGCCAGCAGCGCGACAGGGGGTCAGCCCCAGCATTTT,CASSATGGQPQHF
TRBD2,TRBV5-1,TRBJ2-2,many,TGCGCCAGCAGCACCGGGACTAGCGGGAGAACCGGGGAGCTGTTTTTT,CASSTGTSGRTGELFF
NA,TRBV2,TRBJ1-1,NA,TGTGCCAGCAGTGATAGGGGGTTTAGCGACACTGAAGCTTTCTTT,CASSDRGFSDTEAFF
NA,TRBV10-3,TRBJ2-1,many,TGTGCCATAGCCCATAGCGGATCAAAGGATGAGCAGTTCTTC,CAIAHSGSKDEQFF
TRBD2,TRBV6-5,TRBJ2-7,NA,TGTGCCAGCAGTTACGGTAGTAGCGGGAACTACGAGCAGTACTTC,CASSYGSSGNYEQYF
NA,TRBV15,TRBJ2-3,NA,TGTGCCACCAGCCCCCGCCGGGATACGCAGTATTTT,CATSPRRDTQYF
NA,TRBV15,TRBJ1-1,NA,TGTGCCACCAGCAGAGATAGGGCAGGCCCCACGGCTTTCTTT,CATSRDRAGPTAFF
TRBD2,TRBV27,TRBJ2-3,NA,TGTGCCAGCAGTTCAGGACTAGCGGGAGGTTCAGATACGCAGTATTTT,CASSSGLAGGSDTQYF
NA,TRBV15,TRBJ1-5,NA,TGTGCCACCAGCAGAGATAGGGTTGGAGAGCCCCAGCATTTT,CATSRDRVGEPQHF
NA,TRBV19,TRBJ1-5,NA,TGTGCCAGTAGTATTGCAGGTGATCAGCCCCAGCATTTT,CASSIAGDQPQHF
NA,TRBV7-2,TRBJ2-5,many,TGTGCCAGCAGCTACTTCAGGGAAGAGACCCAGTACTTC,CASSYFREETQYF
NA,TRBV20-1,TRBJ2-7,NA,TGCAGTGCTCTCCGGGACGGCAGCCCCTACGAGCAGTACTTC,CSALRDGSPYEQYF
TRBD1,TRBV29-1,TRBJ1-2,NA,TGCAGCGTGACAGGGGCGAGGGTCTATGGCTACACCTTC,CSVTGARVYGYTF
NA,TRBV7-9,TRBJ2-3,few,TGTGCCAGCCTTCCTAGGAGCGGTCTACGGGTCGATACGCAGTATTTT,CASLPRSGLRVDTQYF
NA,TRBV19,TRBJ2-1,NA,TGTGCCAGTAGTACCCTCTCGGGGATGGGGTACTACAATGAGCAGTTCTTC,CASSTLSGMGYYNEQFF
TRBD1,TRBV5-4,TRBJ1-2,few,TGTGCCAGCAGCAGACCCGGGACAGGGGGCTTAGGCGGCTACACCTTC,CASSRPGTGGLGGYTF
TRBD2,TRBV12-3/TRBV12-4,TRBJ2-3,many,TGTGCCAGCCACAGACTAGCGGCAGATACGCAGTATTTT,CASHRLAADTQYF
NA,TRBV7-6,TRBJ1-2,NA,TGTGCCAGCAGCCAGAGACAGAGCCGCCAAGAGGGGGGCTACACCTTC,CASSQRQSRQEGGYTF
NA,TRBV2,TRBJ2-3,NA,TGTGCCAGCAGTGACCCCCGCGCCCCCACAGATACGCAGTATTTT,CASSDPRAPTDTQYF
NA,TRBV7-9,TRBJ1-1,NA,TGTGCCAGCAGCTTAGGCGGTGTTGTGAGGCTCCCAGACGGTGAAGCTTTCTTT,CASSLGGVVRLPDGEAFF
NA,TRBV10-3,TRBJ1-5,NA,TGTGCCATCAGTGAGTCGGGGGGCAGCAATCAGCCCCAGCATTTT,CAISESGGSNQPQHF
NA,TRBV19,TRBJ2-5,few,TGTGCCAGTAGTCAACGGACCTTGGTCCAAGAGACCCAGTACTTC,CASSQRTLVQETQYF
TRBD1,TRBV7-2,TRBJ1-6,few,TGTGCCAGCAGCCCACAGGGGAGCAATTCACCCCTCCACTTT,CASSPQGSNSPLHF
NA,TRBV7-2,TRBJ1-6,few,TGTGCCAGCAGAGTTACAGGATCCAATTCACCCCTCCACTTT,CASRVTGSNSPLHF
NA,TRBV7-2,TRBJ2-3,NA,TGTGCCAGCAGCTTAGAGGGGCGCGGTTCCGATACGCAGTATTTT,CASSLEGRGSDTQYF
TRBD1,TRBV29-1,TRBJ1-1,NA,TGCAGCGTGGGACAGCCCAACACTGAAGCTTTCTTT,CSVGQPNTEAFF
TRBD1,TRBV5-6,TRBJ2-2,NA,TGTGCCAGCAGCTCTTTACCCGGGACAGGGGCCGGGGAGCTGTTTTTT,CASSSLPGTGAGELFF
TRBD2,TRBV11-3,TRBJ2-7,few,TGTGCCAGCAGCACCGCGGTTAGCGGGAGGACGAGCGAGCAGTACTTC,CASSTAVSGRTSEQYF
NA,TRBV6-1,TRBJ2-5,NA,TGTGCCAGCAGTGAAGTACGGGCCCCAGGGACCCAGTACTTC,CASSEVRAPGTQYF
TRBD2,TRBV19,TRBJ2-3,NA,TGTGCCAGTAGTATAGGAGGAGCGGGAGCCGATACGCAGTATTTT,CASSIGGAGADTQYF
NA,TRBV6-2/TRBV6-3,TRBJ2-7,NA,TGTGCCAGCAGTTGGACAGCGACCTCCTACGAGCAGTACTTC,CASSWTATSYEQYF
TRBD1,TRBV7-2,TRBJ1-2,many,TGTGCCAGCAGCAGCCGGGACAGGGGATTCGGGGGTTATGGCTACACCTTC,CASSSRDRGFGGYGYTF
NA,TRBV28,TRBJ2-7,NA,TGTGCCAGCAGTGGGAGGGACAGATGGACCTACGAGCAGTACTTC,CASSGRDRWTYEQYF